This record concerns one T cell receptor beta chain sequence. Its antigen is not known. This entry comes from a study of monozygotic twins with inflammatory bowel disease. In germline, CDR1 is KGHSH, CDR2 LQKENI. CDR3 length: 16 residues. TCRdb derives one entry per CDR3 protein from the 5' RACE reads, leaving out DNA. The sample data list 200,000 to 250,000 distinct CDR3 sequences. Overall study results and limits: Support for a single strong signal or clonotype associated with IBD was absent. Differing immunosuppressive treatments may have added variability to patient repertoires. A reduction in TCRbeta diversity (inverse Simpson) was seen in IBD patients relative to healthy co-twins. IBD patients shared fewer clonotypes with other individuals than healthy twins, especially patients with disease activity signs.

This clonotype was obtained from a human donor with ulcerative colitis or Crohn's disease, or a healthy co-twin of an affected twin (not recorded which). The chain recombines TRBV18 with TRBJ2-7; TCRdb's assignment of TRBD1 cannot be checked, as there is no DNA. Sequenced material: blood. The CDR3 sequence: CASSPLTGSRAYEQYF.